This T cell receptor (beta chain) was found in a study of T cell responses to AZD1222 COVID-19 vaccine (dated by TCRdb to about 2021). As for the study more broadly: A total of over 230 trial participants underwent TCR sequencing, of whom roughly 210 had received two doses of AZD1222 and 26 had received two doses of the MenACWY control vaccine. Trial participants were enrolled into age subgroups of 18-55, 56-69 and 70-plus years, which contained approximately 150, 30 and 60 TCR-sequenced participants, respectively. The full study reports these points: Spike-specific TCR breadth and depth rose significantly after two AZD1222 doses compared with day 0 and with MenACWY recipients. Most participants were white British and females outnumbered males, and the authors suggested that clonal diversity may have been underestimated. Because no day 14 peak-response samples were available, the repertoires could be characterized only after the peak T cell response. In the small 56-69-year group, the increase in depth fell short of significance, most likely because of low power. CD4 TCRs associated with the vaccine covered the entire spike protein, and the dominant responses were in regions 160-218 and 743-854. Epitopes outside the regions mutated in the B.1.351 and B.1.1.7 variants were reportedly recognized by nearly half of the unique spike-specific TCRs. Conclusions about previously exposed vaccinees were limited because only six or seven AZD1222 recipients were SARS-CoV-2 seropositive at baseline.

V is pruned by 3 bases and J by 2 bases, leaving 9 bases of the junction without a gene match. The germline V gene sets CDR1 to KGHSH and CDR2 to LQKENI. The cysteine opens and the phenylalanine closes a CDR3 of 16 amino acids. Of the read, only the CDR3 DNA is kept; its 48 bases are in frame from base 1. This specimen's time point label, interpreted: about 28 days (+/-7) after the second vaccine dose. AZD1222 recipients with second doses at about 4 weeks or about 12 weeks were pooled, because spike-specific TCR depth and breadth did not differ between schedules. Samples from vaccinated people were obtained from the UK trials COV001 and COV002, which included a single-blind randomized controlled phase 2/3 trial of AZD1222 (ChAdOx1 nCoV-19) in healthy adults. Trial participant PBMC samples were collected at day 0 and day 28 after the second dose for TCRbeta chain sequencing. As concerns this clone: There is no known antigen for this receptor. No base quality information exists; no much larger clone differs at one position.

The CDR3 regions of human TCRbeta chains were analyzed by immunosequencing. Processing in the source paper ran as follows. Repertoire TCRs were matched against a reference library of SARS-CoV-2-specific TCRs generated with the MIRA antigen-specificity platform. Breadth was defined as the fraction of unique TCRs that were SARS-CoV-2-associated, and depth was defined as the fraction of total T cells that were SARS-CoV-2-associated. Using the MIRA data, each spike-specific TCR was assigned both to the spike region to which the TCR was reactive and to a CD4 or CD8 class. Log10-transformed breadth and depth values were compared by one-way ANOVA with Sidak's multiple comparisons tests. Here the immuneACCESS table is served through TCRdb, limited to in-frame sequences with V and J called. Missing clones are a known gap in these copies; in checked studies unresolved V genes cover under half, and the rest lacks a known reason. The V and J calls and clone size were taken over from that table, and D and trimming were inferred from the DNA. The table for this sample lists some 150,000 clones; approximately 87% of them were counted only once. Together, the top ten hold roughly 9.7% of the sample.

Sample: peripheral blood, taken 28 days after the second AZD1222 dose. This receptor chain uses TRBV18 and TRBJ2-7, and 8 junctional nucleotides match TRBD2. This clonotype was obtained from an adult who received the AZD1222 COVID-19 vaccine. The nucleotide sequence reads as follows: TGTGCCAGCTCACCGACGCAACTAGCGGACACCTACGAGCAGTACTTC. Its amino acids are CASSPTQLADTYEQYF.